A single sample gave rise to the 14 T cell receptor beta chains below, sequenced in a study of cytomegalovirus exposure and HLA in healthy donors. A multiplex PCR was run with 60 Vbeta primers and 13 Jbeta primers. Libraries were prepared by immunoSEQ multiplex PCR; TCRdb keeps only in-frame clonotypes and omits some of them. The sample has over 150,000 clones, about 84% seen once. The sequenced sample was PBMCs. The receptor source for this set is a woman aged 40 to 55 in good health and CMV-seropositive.

The chain is built from TRBV7-9 and TRBJ1-6; 8 positions agree with TRBD1. The CDR3 is 15 amino acids. With V trimmed by 5 bases and J by 10 bases, 10 bases remained unmatched. The germline gives CDR1 SEHNR, CDR2 FQNEAQ (reference sequence). The chain's CDR3 is CASSDGRTGSSPLHF. The CDR3 nucleotides are TGTGCCAGCAGCGACGGCCGGACAGGGTCCTCACCCCTCCACTTT. Complete variable domain (other parts from reference TRBV7-9 and TRBJ1-6): DTGVSQNPRHKITKRGQNVTFRCDPISEHNRLYWYRQTLGQGPEFLTYFQNEAQLEKSRLLSDRFSAERPKGSFSTLEIQRTEQGDSAMYLCASSDGRTGSSPLHFGNGTRLTVT.

The chain combines TRBV29-1 with TRBJ1-1; D gene ambiguous. The CDR3 sequence is 14 residues long. V lost 5 bases to trimming and J lost 3 bases, with 16 bases between them. Germline lookup yields CDR1 SQVTM and CDR2 ANQGSEA. The CDR3 region has the DNA TGCAGCGTTCTTAAGGCGGGGAAGGACACTGAAGCTTTCTTT. It yields the protein CSVLKAGKDTEAFF.

A single count supports this clone. The chain carries TRBV30 and TRBJ2-7; 8 bases agree with TRBD2. Germline V gives CDR1 GTSNPN, CDR2 SVGIG (reference sequence). CDR3 size: 16 residues. J was trimmed by 1 base and V by 4 bases; bases with no gene match: 12. This chain's CDR3 is CAWTTLVAGGSYEQYF. In nucleotides, the CDR3 is TGTGCCTGGACCACTCTAGTCGCGGGAGGATCCTACGAGCAGTACTTC.

The rearrangement links TRBV7-8 to TRBJ2-1, with D perhaps matching TRBD1 (5 bases). This CDR3 contains 17 residues. With 0 bases removed from V and 0 bases from J, the gap between germline ends came to 12 bases. The germline V gene has CDR1 SGHVS and CDR2 FQNEAQ. The CDR3 DNA sequence: TGTGCCAGCAGCTTAGCGGGGCAGGGATCCTCCTACAATGAGCAGTTCTTC. Protein sequence: CASSLAGQGSSYNEQFF.

This chain links TRBV28 with TRBJ2-1; 7 bases are shared with TRBD2. The ends lost 6 bases at V and 7 bases at J; junction bases unmatched: 3. The CDR3 loop spans 12 amino acids. The germline V gene has CDR1 MDHEN and CDR2 SYDVKM. CDR3 coding DNA: TGTGCCAGCAGCCCACTAGCGAATGAGCAGTTCTTC. Its protein product is CASSPLANEQFF.

This clone was detected only once. The chain links TRBV14 to TRBJ1-2; 7 nucleotides agree with TRBD1. The CDR3 covers 15 residues. Germline V gives CDR1 SGHDN, CDR2 FVKESK. Trimming removed 0 bases from V and 3 bases from J; junction bases left unmatched: 4. CDR3 in amino acids: CASSQETQGYYGYTF. CDR3 coding DNA: TGTGCCAGCAGCCAAGAGACACAGGGGTACTATGGCTACACCTTC.

The chain is built from TRBV29-1 and TRBJ2-5; the match to TRBD2 covers 14 bases. TRBJ2-7 matches the DNA end more closely, so the J call is doubtful. In germline, CDR1 is SQVTM, CDR2 ANQGSEA. CDR3 length equals 13 residues. The CDR3: CSVGGLAGDEQYF. The CDR3, as DNA: TGCAGCGTTGGGGGACTAGCGGGAGACGAGCAGTACTTC.

DNA of the CDR3: TGTGCCAGCAGCTTGCAAGGCGGCTCCTACAATGAGCAGTTCTTC. Translated, it gives CASSLQGGSYNEQFF. The chain has TRBV7-3 and TRBJ2-1, with D unclear. Germline V gene lookup returns CDR1 SGHTA and CDR2 FQGTGA. V lost 3 bases and J lost 0, with 9 bases in between. The CDR3 sequence is 15 residues long.

V usage is TRBV6-5 and J usage is TRBJ1-2, with D possibly TRBD1 on 5 matching bases. The V end lost 7 bases, the J end lost 7 bases, and 10 bases lay between the germline ends. In germline, CDR1 is MNHEY, CDR2 SVGAGI. There are 11 residues in the CDR3. The CDR3 bases are TGTGCCAGCACAAACGGGGGTGGCTACACCTTC. Encoded protein: CASTNGGGYTF.

This clone was observed a single time. This sequence joins TRBV6-5 and TRBJ2-1, with D possibly being TRBD2 (7 bases). V lost 0 bases and J lost 9, with 12 bases in between. CDR1 is MNHEY, CDR2 SVGAGI, per germline. The CDR3 has 14 residues. The CDR3 spells CASSYSMGGGEQFF. The CDR3 bases are TGTGCCAGCAGTTACTCGATGGGAGGGGGTGAGCAGTTCTTC.

Comment on this clone: Other DNA sequences within the sample encode an identical CDR3. V usage is TRBV5-6 and J usage is TRBJ2-3; 8 bases align to TRBD2. V lost 4 bases, J lost 0 bases, and 4 bases stayed unmatched. The CDR3 length is 15 residues. Germline values: CDR1 SGHDT, CDR2 YYEEEE. The DNA of the CDR3 is TGTGCCAGCAGCCCACTAGCGGTTAGCACAGATACGCAGTATTTT. It is translated as CASSPLAVSTDTQYF.

The gene calls are TRBV9 and TRBJ1-2; D is unresolved. The ends were cut back, 4 bases at V and 4 bases at J, with 17 bases in the middle. This CDR3 region has 15 residues. The germline CDR1 and CDR2 sequences are SGDLS and YYNGEE. The CDR3 region has the DNA TGTGCCAGCAGCCCTACGGAGGCGGCCTTCTATGGCTACACCTTC. This sequence encodes CASSPTEAAFYGYTF.

The CDR3 protein is CASSLGPSHYGYTF. CDR3 in DNA: TGTGCCAGCAGTTTAGGGCCTTCACACTATGGCTACACCTTC. The V gene is TRBV28, the J gene TRBJ1-2; D is uncertain. The ends were cut back, 2 bases at V and 3 bases at J, with 10 bases in the middle. CDR3 size: 14 residues. CDR1 MDHEN and CDR2 SYDVKM come from the germline V gene.

The chain carries TRBV6-1 and TRBJ2-1; 7 nucleotides agree with TRBD2. CDR3 length: 15 amino acids. The J segment lost 10 bases and the V segment lost 6 bases, leaving 15 bases of the junction unmatched. Germline assignment: CDR1 MNHNS and CDR2 SASEGT. This CDR3 reads CASSISGTNPAEQFF. Here the CDR3 DNA reads TGTGCCAGCAGCATTTCCGGGACTAACCCCGCGGAGCAGTTCTTC.